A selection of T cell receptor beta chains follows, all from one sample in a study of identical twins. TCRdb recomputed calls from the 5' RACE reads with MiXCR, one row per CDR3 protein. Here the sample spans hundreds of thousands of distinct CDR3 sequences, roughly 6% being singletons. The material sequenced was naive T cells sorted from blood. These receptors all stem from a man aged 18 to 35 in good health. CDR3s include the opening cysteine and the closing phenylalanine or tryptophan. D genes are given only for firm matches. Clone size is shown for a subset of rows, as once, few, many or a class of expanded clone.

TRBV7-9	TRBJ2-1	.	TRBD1	CASSSGGRYEQFF	TGTGCCAGCAGCTCAGGGGGCCGCTATGAGCAGTTCTTC
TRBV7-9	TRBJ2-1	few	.	CASSFTGRGLDEQFF	TGTGCCAGCAGCTTTACTGGGAGAGGTTTAGATGAGCAGTTCTTC
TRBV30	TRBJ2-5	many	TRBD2	CAWSATPGLAGLWETQYF	TGTGCCTGGAGTGCGACGCCGGGACTAGCGGGACTATGGGAGACCCAGTACTTC
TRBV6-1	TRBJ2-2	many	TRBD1	CASRTPGQATGELFF	TGTGCCAGCAGGACCCCGGGACAGGCCACCGGGGAGCTGTTTTTT
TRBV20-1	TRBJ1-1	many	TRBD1	CSAGDRVGTEAFF	TGCAGTGCAGGGGACAGGGTGGGCACTGAAGCTTTCTTT
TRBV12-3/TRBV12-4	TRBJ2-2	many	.	CASRKAGELFF	TGTGCCAGCAGAAAAGCCGGGGAGCTGTTTTTT
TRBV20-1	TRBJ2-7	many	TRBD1	CSARDRQGPYEQYF	TGCAGTGCTAGAGATAGACAGGGGCCCTACGAGCAGTACTTC
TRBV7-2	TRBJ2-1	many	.	CASSRIGDEQFF	TGTGCCAGCAGCCGTATCGGGGATGAGCAGTTCTTC
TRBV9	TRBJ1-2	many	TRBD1	CASSGATGWDYGYTF	TGTGCCAGCAGCGGGGCGACAGGGTGGGACTATGGCTACACCTTC
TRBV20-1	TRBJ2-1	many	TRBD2	CSAIPSGTSGERVELLWNEQFF	TGCAGTGCGATACCTAGCGGAACAAGCGGGGAAAGAGTGGAACTACTATGGAATGAGCAGTTCTTC
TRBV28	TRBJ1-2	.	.	CATSGGSGYGYTF	TGTGCCACCTCGGGGGGATCGGGCTATGGCTACACCTTC
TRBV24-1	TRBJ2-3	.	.	CATSDAPDGWTTDTQYF	TGTGCCACCAGTGATGCCCCTGACGGGTGGACAACAGATACGCAGTATTTT
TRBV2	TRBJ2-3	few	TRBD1	CASSDYRTGSDTQYF	TGTGCCAGCAGTGACTACAGGACAGGGTCAGATACGCAGTATTTT
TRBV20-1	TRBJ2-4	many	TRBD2	CSARDGGRGNIQYF	TGCAGTGCTAGAGATGGCGGGAGGGGAAACATTCAGTACTTC
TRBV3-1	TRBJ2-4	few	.	CASSHWEAKNIQYF	TGTGCCAGCAGCCATTGGGAAGCCAAAAACATTCAGTACTTC
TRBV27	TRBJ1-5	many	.	CASSPLTGSNQPQHF	TGTGCCAGCAGTCCTTTGACGGGTAGCAATCAGCCCCAGCATTTT
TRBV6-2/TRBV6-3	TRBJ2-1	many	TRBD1	CASSYSRGLRDNNEQFF	TGTGCCAGCAGTTACTCGAGGGGGCTAAGGGATAACAATGAGCAGTTCTTC
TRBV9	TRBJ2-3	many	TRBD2	CASSARLAGGTDTQYF	TGTGCCAGCAGCGCCAGACTAGCGGGAGGCACAGATACGCAGTATTTT
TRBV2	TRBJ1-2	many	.	CASSSYGYTF	TGTGCCAGCAGTTCCTATGGCTACACCTTC
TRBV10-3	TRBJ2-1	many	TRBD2	CAISESSGRKFF	TGTGCCATCAGTGAGTCGAGCGGGAGGAAGTTCTTC
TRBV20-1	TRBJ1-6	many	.	CSALEESSISPLHF	TGCAGTGCGCTAGAGGAGAGTTCGATTTCACCCCTCCACTTT
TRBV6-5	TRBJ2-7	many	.	CASSYLGQGLTYEQYF	TGTGCCAGCAGTTACCTTGGTCAGGGACTTACCTACGAGCAGTACTTC
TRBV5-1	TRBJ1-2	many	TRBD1	CASWAGTGVPLGYTF	TGCGCCAGCTGGGCCGGGACAGGTGTCCCTTTAGGCTACACCTTC
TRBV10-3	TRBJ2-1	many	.	CAISGSGFSYNEQFF	TGTGCCATCAGCGGTAGCGGTTTCTCCTACAATGAGCAGTTCTTC
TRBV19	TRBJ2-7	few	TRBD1	CASSIGDRGYEQYF	TGTGCCAGTAGTATCGGGGACAGGGGCTACGAGCAGTACTTC
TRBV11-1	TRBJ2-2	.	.	CASSLARSSSSAGELFF	TGTGCCAGCAGCTTAGCGAGGTCGTCTAGCTCGGCCGGGGAGCTGTTTTTT
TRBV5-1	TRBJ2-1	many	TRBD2	CASSPSQPGLSGLEQFF	TGCGCCAGCAGCCCTTCGCAACCGGGACTATCCGGTTTAGAGCAGTTCTTC
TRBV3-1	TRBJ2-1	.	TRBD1	CASSLSRDRVFNEQFF	TGTGCCAGCAGCCTCTCCCGGGACAGGGTGTTTAATGAGCAGTTCTTC
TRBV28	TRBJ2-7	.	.	CATMAGTPESEQYF	TGTGCCACAATGGCCGGGACCCCCGAGTCCGAGCAGTACTTC
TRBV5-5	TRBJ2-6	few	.	CASSQAFGANVLTF	TGTGCCAGCAGCCAGGCTTTTGGGGCCAACGTCCTGACTTTC
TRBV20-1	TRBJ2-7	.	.	CSARDSIYEQYF	TGCAGTGCTAGAGATAGCATCTACGAGCAGTACTTC
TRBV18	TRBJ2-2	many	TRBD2	CASSPGLAGFLNTGELFF	TGTGCCAGCTCACCAGGACTAGCGGGATTCCTAAACACCGGGGAGCTGTTTTTT
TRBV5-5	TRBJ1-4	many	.	CASSLFGNEKLFF	TGTGCCAGCAGCTTGTTCGGGAATGAAAAACTGTTTTTT
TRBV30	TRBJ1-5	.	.	CAWSVGGDQPQHF	TGTGCCTGGAGTGTAGGGGGAGATCAGCCCCAGCATTTT
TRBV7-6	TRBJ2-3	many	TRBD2	CASSFRLASNSDTQYF	TGTGCCAGCAGCTTCCGACTAGCTTCAAACTCGGATACGCAGTATTTT
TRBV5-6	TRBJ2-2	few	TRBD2	CASSFSGVNTGELFF	TGTGCCAGCAGCTTTAGCGGGGTCAACACCGGGGAGCTGTTTTTT
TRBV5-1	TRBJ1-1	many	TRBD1	CASSLDRGFQAFF	TGCGCCAGCAGCCTGGACAGGGGGTTTCAGGCTTTCTTT
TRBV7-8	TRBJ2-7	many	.	CASSSGTRGHEQYF	TGTGCCAGCAGCTCCGGGACCCGGGGCCACGAGCAGTACTTC
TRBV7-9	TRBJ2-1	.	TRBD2	CASSPYAGRAAEQFF	TGTGCCAGCAGCCCCTACGCTGGGAGGGCGGCTGAGCAGTTCTTC
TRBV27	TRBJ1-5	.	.	CASSLEGFPGQPQHF	TGTGCCAGCAGCCTAGAGGGTTTCCCGGGTCAGCCCCAGCATTTT